The entry that follows covers one T cell receptor (beta chain) sequence. Its cognate antigen is unknown. This sample is drawn from a study of T cell responses to AZD1222 COVID-19 vaccine. The CDR3 loop spans 14 amino acids. V shed 3 bases and J shed 5 bases, with 11 bases lying between them. Germline V CDR1 and CDR2: MDHEN, SYDVKM. Study-wide findings and caveats: Seropositivity was recorded at baseline in only 6 or 7 AZD1222 recipients. Donor demographics were predominantly white British with a female majority; clonal diversity may be underestimated. Per reports, nearly half of all spike-specific TCRs target regions that are unmutated in variants. After the peak T cell response, and only then, were repertoires sampled.

Sequencing used immunoSEQ multiplex PCR; TCRdb keeps in-frame clones, though not all of them. The table records about 210,000 clones, approximately 94% of them present only once. Here the sequenced sample was peripheral blood, taken 28 days after the second dose of the MenACWY control vaccine. The chain links TRBV28 to TRBJ2-4; D is unresolved. The TCR comes from an adult who received the MenACWY meningococcal vaccine as a control. This CDR3 is CASSFGERENIQYF. The DNA for the CDR3 is TGTGCCAGCAGTTTTGGCGAACGGGAAAACATTCAGTACTTC.